This T cell receptor (beta chain) comes out of a study of blood T cell repertoires in COVID-19. Turning to the study itself: Nucleic acid was either cDNA or gDNA, and it came from T cells, B-cell-depleted T cells, or PBMCs.

Source study methods: Nucleated cell number was recorded as an estimate derived from reference gene primer amplification. Here immunoSEQ multiplex PCR was the method, and the copy in TCRdb shows in-frame clones only, minus some. The V and J calls and clone size were taken over from that table, and D and trimming were inferred from the DNA. The profile shows 130,000 to 150,000 clones, 88% of them singletons. This CDR3 is 13 amino acids long. V was cut by 5 bases and J by 5 bases, with 12 bases left in between. Germline lookup yields CDR1 LNHDA and CDR2 SQIVND (reference sequence). The source is a human donor in a cohort sampled during active COVID-19. The gene calls are TRBV19 and TRBJ1-1; maybe TRBD1 (6 bases). The material sequenced was peripheral blood. This chain's CDR3 is CASSSQGSTEAFF. CDR3 nucleotide sequence: TGTGCCAGTAGTTCACAGGGCAGTACTGAAGCTTTCTTT.